The rows below give T cell receptor beta chains drawn from one sample of a study of T-cell memory formation after mild COVID-19. TCRdb re-called the 5' RACE reads through MiXCR, storing one row per CDR3 protein. Seen here are hundreds of thousands of distinct CDR3 sequences, 17% observed once, and the top ten hold roughly 8%. The specimen sequenced was PBMCs or a T cell subset sorted from them (not recorded which). The receptors were gathered from an adult woman who had mild COVID-19 (a few samples of this study predate the infection). Cell type and time point are not known. Each CDR3 is given with its conserved first and last residue. The D gene is left open where the match is weak. Clone size is given for some rows only: seen once, a few or many times, or a class if the clone is expanded.

v_gene,d_gene,j_gene,abundance,CDR3nt,CDR3aa
TRBV18,NA,TRBJ2-6,few,TGTGCCAGCTCACCAGGTCAATCTGGGGCCAACGTCCTGACTTTC,CASSPGQSGANVLTF
TRBV5-1,TRBD2,TRBJ2-3,many,TGCGCCAGCAGCTCGACGGTGACTAGCGGGAGATTGGATACGCAGTATTTT,CASSSTVTSGRLDTQYF
TRBV20-1,TRBD1,TRBJ2-7,NA,TGCAGTATTATCTCTGGGACAGGGTTTACGCAGTACTTC,CSIISGTGFTQYF
TRBV19,NA,TRBJ1-1,NA,TGTGCCAGTAGTAATGACCGCCTGCACACTGAAGCTTTCTTT,CASSNDRLHTEAFF
TRBV12-3/TRBV12-4,NA,TRBJ2-7,many,TGTGCCAGGGGGGAGGGGGCCTCCTACGAGCAGTACTTC,CARGEGASYEQYF
TRBV24-1,NA,TRBJ2-3,few,TGTGCCACCAGTGATTTGCAGGGGTCTAGCACAGATACGCAGTATTTT,CATSDLQGSSTDTQYF
TRBV7-2,TRBD2,TRBJ2-2,few,TGTGCCAGCTCTGCTAGCGGGGGGAACACCGGGGAGCTGTTTTTT,CASSASGGNTGELFF
TRBV13,NA,TRBJ2-7,NA,TGTGCCAGCAGCAAAGTTAGGGCCTACGAGCAGTACTTC,CASSKVRAYEQYF
TRBV20-1,NA,TRBJ2-5,few,TGCAGTGCTAGTGTACTTGACCAAGAGACCCAGTACTTC,CSASVLDQETQYF
TRBV7-8,NA,TRBJ2-7,NA,TGTGCCAGCAGCTTAGCCGAGGCTCGGGAGCAGTACTTC,CASSLAEAREQYF
TRBV6-1,NA,TRBJ1-6,few,TGTGCCAGCAGTGAAACTATCGCTCTGGTAAATTCACCCCTCCACTTT,CASSETIALVNSPLHF
TRBV4-1,TRBD1,TRBJ1-1,NA,TGCGCCAGCAGCCCGCGTTACGACAGGGCGAGCACTGAAGCTTTCTTT,CASSPRYDRASTEAFF
TRBV6-1,TRBD2,TRBJ2-1,few,TGTGCCAGCAGTGAGTCTAGCGGCCCCTACAATGAGCAGTTCTTC,CASSESSGPYNEQFF
TRBV13,NA,TRBJ2-5,once,TGTGCCAGCAGCTTAGTGGGAAGGGGAGAGACCCAGTACTTC,CASSLVGRGETQYF
TRBV5-1,NA,TRBJ2-7,few,TGCGCCAGCAGCTTGGACGCAGGGAGCCGCAACGAGCAGTACTTC,CASSLDAGSRNEQYF
TRBV12-3/TRBV12-4,NA,TRBJ2-2,NA,TGTGCCAGCAGTACGCGGTCCACCGGGGAGCTGTTTTTT,CASSTRSTGELFF
TRBV6-5,NA,TRBJ2-7,NA,TGTGCCAGCAGCACCAGGGGGGTAAGCTCCTACGAGCAGTACTTC,CASSTRGVSSYEQYF
TRBV12-3/TRBV12-4,NA,TRBJ2-6,few,TGTGCCAGCAGTTTAACCGGGTCCGGAATATCTGGGGCCAACGTCCTGACTTTC,CASSLTGSGISGANVLTF
TRBV4-3,NA,TRBJ1-1,few,TGCGCCAGCAGCCCTGGTGGGATCATGAACACTGAAGCTTTCTTT,CASSPGGIMNTEAFF
TRBV4-1,NA,TRBJ1-4,NA,TGCGCCAGCAGCCAATCCTCCCCCCACTTTCGTAGTGAAAAACTGTTTTTT,CASSQSSPHFRSEKLFF
TRBV29-1,TRBD2,TRBJ2-5,few,TGCAGCGTGGAGAGCGGGAGACGTGTAGGGACCCAGTACTTC,CSVESGRRVGTQYF
TRBV7-9,TRBD2,TRBJ2-1,NA,TGTGCCAGCAGGCCCGGACTAGCGGGGGGCAATGAGAAGTTCTTC,CASRPGLAGGNEKFF
TRBV29-1,NA,TRBJ2-3,NA,TGCAGCGTTGTGCCCACGGGGGAAGTGACAGATACGCAGTATTTT,CSVVPTGEVTDTQYF
TRBV7-2,TRBD2,TRBJ2-1,few,TGTGCCAGCAACGGACTAGCGGGAGTACACAATGAGCAGTTCTTC,CASNGLAGVHNEQFF
TRBV4-3,NA,TRBJ1-1,few,TGCGCCAGCAGCCACACGGCGGGGGGAACGGGCGAAGCTTTCTTT,CASSHTAGGTGEAFF
TRBV5-1,NA,TRBJ2-7,many,TGCGCCAGCAAAGGTGACGGCGAGCAGTACTTC,CASKGDGEQYF
TRBV30,NA,TRBJ2-1,few,TGTGCCTGGAGTGTCTTACGCAACAATGAGCAGTTCTTC,CAWSVLRNNEQFF
TRBV30,TRBD2,TRBJ2-3,few,TGTGCCTGGAGTGTGGGACTAGCTATCACAGATACGCAGTATTTT,CAWSVGLAITDTQYF
TRBV24-1,NA,TRBJ2-2,few,TGTGCCACCAGTGGTAGTAACACCGGGGAGCTGTTTTTT,CATSGSNTGELFF
TRBV3-1,NA,TRBJ2-1,few,TGTGCCAGCAGCCAAGTTTTTGTTACGAGGTTTTACAATGAGCAGTTCTTC,CASSQVFVTRFYNEQFF
TRBV12-3/TRBV12-4,NA,TRBJ2-1,many,TGTGCCAGCACCCCGTCGGGGGTTTCCTACAATGAGCAGTTCTTC,CASTPSGVSYNEQFF
TRBV12-3/TRBV12-4,TRBD1,TRBJ2-7,few,TGTGCCAGCAGTTTGGGCGGGACAGGGAGGTACGAGCAGTACTTC,CASSLGGTGRYEQYF
TRBV20-1,NA,TRBJ1-6,NA,TGCAGTGCTAGCAACACCAGGGCGACCACCTATAATTCACCCCTCCACTTT,CSASNTRATTYNSPLHF
TRBV24-1,TRBD1,TRBJ1-5,few,TGTGCCACCAGTGACTCCGGACAGGGTAGGCAGCCCCAGCATTTT,CATSDSGQGRQPQHF
TRBV24-1,NA,TRBJ2-5,few,TGTGCCACCAGTGATTTCAGGGGCTCCCAAGAGACCCAGTACTTC,CATSDFRGSQETQYF
TRBV7-8,NA,TRBJ2-1,few,TGTGCCAGCAGCAGCAGAGCTGAAAGCTCCTACAATGAGCAGTTCTTC,CASSSRAESSYNEQFF
TRBV5-1,NA,TRBJ2-1,NA,TGCGCCAGCAGCTTTCCGGGGGCCGGCTCCTACAATGAGCAGTTCTTC,CASSFPGAGSYNEQFF
TRBV5-5,NA,TRBJ2-1,few,TGTGCCAGCAGCAGTGGACACAATGAGCAGTTCTTC,CASSSGHNEQFF
TRBV18,NA,TRBJ2-3,NA,TGTGCCAGCTCACCGACGATAACGGGACGCACAGATACGCAGTATTTT,CASSPTITGRTDTQYF
TRBV6-5,NA,TRBJ2-4,few,TGTGCCAGCGGTGTCTCCCGAGGAGCCAAAAACATTCAGTACTTC,CASGVSRGAKNIQYF
TRBV20-1,TRBD1,TRBJ1-5,NA,TGCAGTGCTACCTGGACAGGGGCACCTAATCAGCCCCAGCATTTT,CSATWTGAPNQPQHF
TRBV7-9,TRBD1,TRBJ2-3,few,TGTGCCAGCAGCTTAGGACAGGGAGAAAGCACAGATACGCAGTATTTT,CASSLGQGESTDTQYF
TRBV7-9,TRBD2,TRBJ2-7,few,TGTGCCAGCAGCTTAGGGCTAGCGGGGGATCAGTACTTC,CASSLGLAGDQYF
TRBV6-6,TRBD1,TRBJ2-7,NA,TGTGCCAGCAGCCGGAGGACAGGGCGTTACGAGCAGTACTTC,CASSRRTGRYEQYF
TRBV3-1,NA,TRBJ2-1,NA,TGTGCCAGCAGCCAAGACCCGGGACCGTACAATGAGCAGTTCTTC,CASSQDPGPYNEQFF
TRBV5-1,TRBD1,TRBJ2-1,NA,TGCGCCAGCAGCCGGACAGGGAATGAGCAGTTCTTC,CASSRTGNEQFF
TRBV11-2,NA,TRBJ2-1,many,TGTGCCAGCAGCTTACAGGCGGGGCAGAGACGATCATTCTTGTACAATGAGCAGTTCTTC,CASSLQAGQRRSFLYNEQFF
TRBV20-1,TRBD2,TRBJ2-1,few,TGCAGTGCTAGAGTGGGGACTAGCGGGACGTACAATGAGCAGTTCTTC,CSARVGTSGTYNEQFF
TRBV4-2,TRBD1,TRBJ2-1,NA,TGTGCCAGCAGCCAAGTCGGGACAGAGTACAATGAGCAGTTCTTC,CASSQVGTEYNEQFF
TRBV10-3,NA,TRBJ2-3,few,TGTGCCATCAGTGAGCCAAGACTGGTCCCGAACACAGATACGCAGTATTTT,CAISEPRLVPNTDTQYF
TRBV18,NA,TRBJ2-5,few,TGTGCCAGCTCACAAAGCGACAGGAAAGAGACCCAGTACTTC,CASSQSDRKETQYF
TRBV5-5,NA,TRBJ2-1,many,TGTGCCAGCAGCTTGGGTAGCGTGGGTGAGCAGTTCTTC,CASSLGSVGEQFF
TRBV5-1,NA,TRBJ2-4,NA,TGCGCCAGCAGCTCCCGGGCAGGGCATGCCCTAGCCAAAAACATTCAGTACTTC,CASSSRAGHALAKNIQYF